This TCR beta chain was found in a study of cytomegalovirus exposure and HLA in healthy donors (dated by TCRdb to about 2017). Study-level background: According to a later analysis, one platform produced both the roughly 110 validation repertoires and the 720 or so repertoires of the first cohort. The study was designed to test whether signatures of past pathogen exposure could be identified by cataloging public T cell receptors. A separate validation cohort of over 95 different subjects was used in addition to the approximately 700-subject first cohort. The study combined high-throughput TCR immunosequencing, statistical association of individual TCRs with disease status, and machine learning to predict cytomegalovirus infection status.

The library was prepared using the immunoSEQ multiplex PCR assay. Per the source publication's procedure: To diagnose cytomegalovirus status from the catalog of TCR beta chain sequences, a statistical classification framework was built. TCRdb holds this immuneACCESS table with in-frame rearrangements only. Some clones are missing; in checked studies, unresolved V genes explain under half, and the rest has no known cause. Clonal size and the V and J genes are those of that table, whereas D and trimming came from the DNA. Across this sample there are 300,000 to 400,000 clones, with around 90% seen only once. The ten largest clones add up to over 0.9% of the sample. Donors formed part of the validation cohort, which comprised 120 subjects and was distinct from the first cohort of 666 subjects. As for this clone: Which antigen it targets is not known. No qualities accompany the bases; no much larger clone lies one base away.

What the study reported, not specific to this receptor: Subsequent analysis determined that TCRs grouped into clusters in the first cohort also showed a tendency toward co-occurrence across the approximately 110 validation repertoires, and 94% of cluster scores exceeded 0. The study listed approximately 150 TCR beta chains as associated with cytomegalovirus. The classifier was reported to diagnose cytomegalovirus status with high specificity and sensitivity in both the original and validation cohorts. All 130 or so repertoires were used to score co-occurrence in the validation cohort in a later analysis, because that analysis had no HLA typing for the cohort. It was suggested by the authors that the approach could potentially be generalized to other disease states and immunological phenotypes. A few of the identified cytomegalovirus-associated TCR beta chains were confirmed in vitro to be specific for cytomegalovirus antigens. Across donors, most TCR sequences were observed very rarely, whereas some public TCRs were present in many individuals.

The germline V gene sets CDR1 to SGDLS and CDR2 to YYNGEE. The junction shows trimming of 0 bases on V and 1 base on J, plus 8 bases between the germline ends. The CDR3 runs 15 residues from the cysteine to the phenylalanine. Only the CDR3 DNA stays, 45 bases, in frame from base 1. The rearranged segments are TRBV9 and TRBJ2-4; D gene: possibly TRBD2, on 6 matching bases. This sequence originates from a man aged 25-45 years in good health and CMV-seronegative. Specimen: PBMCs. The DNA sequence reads TGTGCCAGCAGCGTAGGGGCGGGGGCCAAAAACATTCAGTACTTC. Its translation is CASSVGAGAKNIQYF.